This TCR beta chain was identified during a study of T cell responses to AZD1222 COVID-19 vaccine. Overall study: Pooled together were second doses at about 4 or about 12 weeks. Study conclusions and caveats: Among vaccine-associated CD4 TCRs, coverage spanned spike, with dominance at 160-218 and 743-854. In the spike-specific TCR repertoire, nearly half reportedly target unmutated variant regions.

Of note for this clone: Its target is unknown.

Produced via immunoSEQ multiplex PCR; TCRdb's table is partial and in-frame only. Among 150,000 to 200,000 clones listed, roughly 92% were seen once. The TCR originated in an adult in good health. The specimen comprised peripheral blood, sampled on day 0 of AZD1222 vaccination.

This chain's CDR3 is CASSWTGEANQPQHF. The CDR3 DNA reads as TGTGCCAGCAGTTGGACAGGGGAGGCGAATCAGCCCCAGCATTTT. The rearrangement uses TRBV6-5 and TRBJ1-5; 9 nucleotides line up with TRBD1. The V gene's germline CDR1 is MNHEY and CDR2 SVGAGI. Trimming cost V 4 bases and J 4 bases; bases outside gene matches: 5. The CDR3 length is 15 residues.